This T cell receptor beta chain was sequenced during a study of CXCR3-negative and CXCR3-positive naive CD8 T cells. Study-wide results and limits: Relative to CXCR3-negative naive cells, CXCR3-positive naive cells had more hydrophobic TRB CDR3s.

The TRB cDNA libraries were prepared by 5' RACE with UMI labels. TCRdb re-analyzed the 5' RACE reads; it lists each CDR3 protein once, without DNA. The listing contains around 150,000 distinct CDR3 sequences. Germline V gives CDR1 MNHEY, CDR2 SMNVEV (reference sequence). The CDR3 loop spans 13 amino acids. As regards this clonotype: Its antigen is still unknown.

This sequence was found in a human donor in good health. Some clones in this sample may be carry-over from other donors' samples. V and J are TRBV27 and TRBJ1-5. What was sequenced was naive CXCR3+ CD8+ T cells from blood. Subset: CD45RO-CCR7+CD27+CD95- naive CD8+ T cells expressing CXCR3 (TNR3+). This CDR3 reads CASSLGPDQPQHF.